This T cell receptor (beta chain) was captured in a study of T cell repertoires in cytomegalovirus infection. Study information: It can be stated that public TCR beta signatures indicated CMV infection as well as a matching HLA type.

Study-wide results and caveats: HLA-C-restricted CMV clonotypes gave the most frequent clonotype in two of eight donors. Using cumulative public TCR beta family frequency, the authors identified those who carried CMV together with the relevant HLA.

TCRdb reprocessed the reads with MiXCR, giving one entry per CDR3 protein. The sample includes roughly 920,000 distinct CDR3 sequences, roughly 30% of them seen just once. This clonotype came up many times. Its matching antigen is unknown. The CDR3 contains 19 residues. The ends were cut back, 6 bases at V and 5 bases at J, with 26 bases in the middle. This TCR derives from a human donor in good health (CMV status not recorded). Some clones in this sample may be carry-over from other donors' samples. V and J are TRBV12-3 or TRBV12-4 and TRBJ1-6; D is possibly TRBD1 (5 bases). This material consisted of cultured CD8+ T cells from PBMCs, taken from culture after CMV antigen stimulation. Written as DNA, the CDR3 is TGTGCCAGCAGCCGCCACCTGCAGGGACGAGACTCGGATAATTCACCCCTCCACTTT. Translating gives CASSRHLQGRDSDNSPLHF.